These 31 T cell receptor beta chains were all obtained from the same sample, sequenced in a study of cytomegalovirus exposure and HLA in healthy donors. PCR primers comprised 60 Vbeta and 13 Jbeta primers. Generated by immunoSEQ multiplex PCR, the TCRdb table keeps only in-frame clones and is missing some. The table lists around 180,000 clones, 85% of them singletons, with 1% in the top ten. The specimen was PBMCs. Receptors originate from a boy between 2 and 15 years old in good health and CMV-seronegative.

The chain carries TRBV5-4 and TRBJ1-5; the D gene is possibly TRBD1 (5 bases). The CDR3 extends over 14 amino acids. CDR1 is SGHNT, CDR2 YYREEE, per germline (reference sequence). Trimming removed 6 bases from V and 1 base from J, with 11 bases in between. The CDR3 nucleotides are TGTGCCAGCACGATCCGGGGGAGCAATCAGCCCCAGCATTTT. It specifies CASTIRGSNQPQHF. Full variable domain (rest looked up from reference TRBV5-4 and TRBJ1-5): ETGVTQSPTHLIKTRGQQVTLRCSSQSGHNTVSWYQQALGQGPQFIFQYYREEENGRGNFPPRFSGLQFPNYSSELNVNALELDDSALYLCASTIRGSNQPQHFGDGTRLSIL.

The genes are TRBV1 and TRBJ2-7; the table's D call, TRBD2, was not checked against the DNA. TRBV1 is reported as a pseudogene. CDR3 length: 14 residues. The CDR3 DNA sequence: TGCACCAGGCGGACTAGCGGGAACCCCTACGAGCAGTACGTC. This sequence encodes CTRRTSGNPYEQYV.

In its sample, this clone was seen once. CDR3 coding DNA: TGTGCTAGTGGTTTGACTTCGGACAGGACGGGGACTGAAGCTTTCTTT. Encoded protein: CASGLTSDRTGTEAFF. V is TRBV12-5 and J is TRBJ1-1; 7 nucleotides align to TRBD1. V lost 2 bases, J lost 5 bases, and 11 bases stayed unmatched. This CDR3 contains 16 residues. Germline CDR1 and CDR2: LGHNT and FRNRAP. The variable domain in full, with the rest retrieved from reference TRBV12-5 and TRBJ1-1, is DARVTQTPRHKVTEMGQEVTMRCQPILGHNTVFWYRQTMMQGLELLAYFRNRAPLDDSGMPKDRFSAEMPDATLATLKIQPSEPRDSAVYFCASGLTSDRTGTEAFFGQGTRLTVV.

Points on this clone: The DNA is left out, because the CDR3 cannot be placed on it with certainty; the CDR3 is given as TCRdb lists it. V gene TRBV5-1 combines with J gene TRBJ1-2; the table assigns TRBD1, which was not confirmed against the DNA. The CDR3 is made up of 16 amino acids, end residues included. CDR1 and CDR2 from the germline V gene are SGHRS and YFSETQ. This CDR3 reads CASSFGSGQGNYGYTF.

With regard to this clone: Within the sample, other DNA sequences also encode this same CDR3. The chain couples TRBV7-3 to TRBJ1-1; TRBD1 agrees at 7 bases. V trimming: 2 bases; J trimming: 6 bases; junction bases outside the gene matches: 3. Germline-derived CDR1 and CDR2 are SGHTA and FQGTGA. This CDR3 region has 13 residues. In nucleotides, the CDR3 is TGTGCCAGCAGCTTATCGCAGGGGGCTGAAGCTTTCTTT. Translating gives CASSLSQGAEAFF. Full variable domain (remainder filled in from reference TRBV7-3 and TRBJ1-1): GAGVSQTPSNKVTEKGKYVELRCDPISGHTALYWYRQSLGQGPEFLIYFQGTGAADDSGLPNDRFFAVRPEGSVSTLKIQRTERGDSAVYLCASSLSQGAEAFFGQGTRLTVV.

The rearrangement joins TRBV7-2 to TRBJ1-1; maybe TRBD1 (6 bases). CDR3 length: 17 residues. V lost 1 base, J lost 5 bases, and 20 bases lay in between. Per germline, CDR1 SGHTA and CDR2 FQGNSA. As DNA, the CDR3 is TGTGCCAGCAGCTTAGGGCCCGGGGGGCTTTCGAGGACTGAAGCTTTCTTT. Protein sequence: CASSLGPGGLSRTEAFF.

The table lists this clone with a count of one. CDR3 residues: CAWGTYTAGELFF. CDR3 sequence (DNA): TGTGCCTGGGGGACTTATACCGCCGGGGAGCTGTTTTTT. V and J are TRBV30 and TRBJ2-2; possible D gene TRBD2, 6 bases. V dropped 5 bases and J dropped 6 bases, with 13 bases sitting between them. The CDR3 length is 13 residues. From germline, CDR1 is GTSNPN and CDR2 SVGIG (reference sequence).

The chain couples TRBV6-5 to TRBJ2-2; D perhaps matches TRBD2 (6 bases). CDR1 is MNHEY and CDR2 is SVGAGI in the germline V gene. V shed 2 bases and J shed 6 bases, with 10 bases lying between them. The CDR3 covers 14 residues. CDR3 nucleotides: TGTGCCAGCAGTTACAGGGAGGTAGCCGGGGAGCTGTTTTTT. It translates to CASSYREVAGELFF.

The gene calls are TRBV10-3 and TRBJ2-3, with D perhaps TRBD2 (5 bases). From germline, CDR1 is ENHRY and CDR2 SYGVKD. This CDR3 contains 14 residues. Trimming pared 0 bases from V and 8 bases from J, leaving 12 bases between. The CDR3 DNA reads TGTGCCATCAGTGAGTCGAGAGACGGGGTTACGCAGTATTTT. It codes for CAISESRDGVTQYF.

The chain joins TRBV6-6 to TRBJ2-1; possibly TRBD2 for D (6 bases). Trimming left V 5 bases short and J 1 base short, with 15 bases between. This CDR3 has 16 residues. Germline V gene sequence: CDR1 MNHNY, CDR2 SVGAGI (reference sequence). The CDR3: CASSRNSGVSYNEQFF. DNA of the CDR3: TGTGCCAGCAGTAGAAATAGCGGAGTTTCCTACAATGAGCAGTTCTTC.

J is TRBJ2-3 and V is TRBV6-4; 8 nucleotides line up with TRBD2. CDR3 size: 15 residues. With V trimmed by 2 bases and J by 1 base, 2 bases remained unmatched. Germline-derived CDR1 and CDR2 are MRHNA and SNTAGT. As DNA, the CDR3 is TGTGCCAGCAGTGACAGCGGGAGTGGCACAGATACGCAGTATTTT. It translates to CASSDSGSGTDTQYF.

The chain has TRBV5-4 and TRBJ2-1; 14 bases line up with TRBD2. The CDR3 has 14 amino acids. CDR1 is SGHNT and CDR2 is YYREEE in the germline V gene (reference sequence). V lost 4 bases, J lost 14 bases, and 8 bases stayed unmatched. The CDR3, as DNA: TGTGCCAGCAGCCCTGGACTAGCGGGAGGATATGAGTTCTTC. This translates into CASSPGLAGGYEFF. Supplemented by reference TRBV5-4 and TRBJ2-1, the full variable domain reads ETGVTQSPTHLIKTRGQQVTLRCSSQSGHNTVSWYQQALGQGPQFIFQYYREEENGRGNFPPRFSGLQFPNYSSELNVNALELDDSALYLCASSPGLAGGYEFFGPGTRLTVL.

This chain uses TRBV7-9 with TRBJ1-2, with D possibly TRBD1 on 5 matching bases. Trimming removed 1 base from V and 8 bases from J, with 17 bases in between. Germline CDR1 and CDR2: SEHNR and FQNEAQ (reference sequence). CDR3 size: 15 residues. CDR3 DNA: TGTGCCAGCAGCTTAGGTCTGACAGCGCTCGGGGGCTACACCTTC. This sequence encodes CASSLGLTALGGYTF.

This chain uses TRBV25-1 with TRBJ2-2; a weak D match, TRBD1 (5 bases). V dropped 6 bases and J dropped 5 bases, with 10 bases sitting between them. The CDR3 is 13 amino acids. Germline lookup yields CDR1 MGHDK and CDR2 SYGVNS. This CDR3 is CASSLTVTGELFF. Here the CDR3 DNA reads TGTGCCAGCAGCTTGACAGTTACCGGGGAGCTGTTTTTT.

This rearrangement joins TRBV28 to TRBJ1-2; no firm D call. Looked up from germline, CDR1 is MDHEN and CDR2 is SYDVKM. V gave up 3 bases and J gave up 8 bases, with 13 bases separating them. CDR3 length: 13 amino acids. CDR3 residues: CASSLGGMGGYTF. CDR3 in DNA: TGTGCCAGCAGTTTGGGCGGGATGGGGGGCTACACCTTC.

Written as DNA, the CDR3 is TGTGCCAGCAGTTTAGTATCCTACGAGCAGTACTTC. As protein: CASSLVSYEQYF. The chain combines TRBV28 with TRBJ2-7; D unresolved. Trimming stripped 2 bases from V and 1 base from J, with 3 bases between. This CDR3 comprises 12 residues. CDR1 and CDR2 from the germline V gene are MDHEN and SYDVKM.

CDR3 sequence (DNA): TGTGCCAGCAGCGCCCCCCAGGGTATAAACTATGGCTACACCTTC. It yields the protein CASSAPQGINYGYTF. The V gene is TRBV2, the J gene TRBJ1-2; D might be TRBD1 (5 bases). Germline CDR1 and CDR2: SNHLY and FYNNEI. Trimming pared 6 bases from V and 2 bases from J, leaving 16 bases between. CDR3 length: 15 residues.

J is TRBJ2-1 and V is TRBV13, with TRBD2 matching over 7 bases. The CDR3 is 16 amino acids. V dropped 6 bases and J dropped 0; count of bases not matched to a gene: 8. CDR1 and CDR2 from the germline V gene are PRHDT and FYEKMQ (reference sequence). This CDR3 reads CASRRDGTTSYNEQFF. The DNA of the CDR3 is TGTGCCAGCAGGCGAGACGGGACTACCTCCTACAATGAGCAGTTCTTC.

The chain recombines TRBV5-8 with TRBJ1-4; D is possibly TRBD1 (6 bases). Germline values: CDR1 SGHTS, CDR2 YDEGEE. V shed 4 bases and J shed 7 bases, with 14 bases lying between them. This CDR3 is 14 amino acids long. CDR3: CASSLGQWGEKLFF. Written as DNA, the CDR3 is TGTGCCAGCAGCCTAGGACAGTGGGGTGAAAAACTGTTTTTT.

V gene TRBV30 combines with J gene TRBJ2-1, with D maybe TRBD1 (6 bases). The V end lost 5 bases, the J end lost 5 bases, and 22 bases lay between the germline ends. Germline CDR1 and CDR2: GTSNPN and SVGIG (reference sequence). There are 16 residues in the CDR3. The CDR3 loop is CAWEYKTGWVNNEQFF. CDR3 DNA: TGTGCCTGGGAGTATAAGACAGGCTGGGTTAACAATGAGCAGTTCTTC.

V is TRBV29-1 and J is TRBJ2-2; tentatively, D is TRBD1 (6 bases). The CDR3 consists of 15 residues. V lost 5 bases and J lost 3, with 16 bases in between. Germline loops: CDR1 SQVTM, CDR2 ANQGSEA. CDR3 coding DNA: TGCAGCGTTTCCCCTACAGGGTGGGACACCGGGGAGCTGTTTTTT. This codes for CSVSPTGWDTGELFF.

CDR3 in amino acids: CASSKRDRGQFF. The CDR3, as DNA: TGTGCCAGTAGTAAACGGGACAGGGGGCAGTTCTTC. The V gene is TRBV19, the J gene TRBJ2-1, with 10 bases identical to TRBD1. Trimming removed 4 bases from V and 12 bases from J; junction bases left unmatched: 3. Germline-derived CDR1 and CDR2 are LNHDA and SQIVND (reference sequence). This CDR3 is 12 amino acids long.

The rearrangement uses TRBV28 and TRBJ1-6, with TRBD1 matching over 8 bases. The CDR3 loop spans 14 amino acids. With V trimmed by 3 bases and J by 7 bases, 2 bases remained unmatched. CDR1 MDHEN and CDR2 SYDVKM come from the germline V gene. The CDR3 sequence is CASSLTGDNSPLHF. The CDR3 nucleotides are TGTGCCAGCAGTTTGACAGGGGACAATTCACCCCTCCACTTT.

The rearrangement joins TRBV5-1 to TRBJ2-3; TRBD2 matches at 14 bases. Germline CDR1 SGHRS, CDR2 YFSETQ. This CDR3 spans 16 amino acids. V shed 4 bases, J shed 1 base, and the junction held 2 bases outside the gene matches. The DNA for the CDR3 is TGCGCCAGCAGCGGGGGACTAGCGGGAGGCACAGATACGCAGTATTTT. It yields the protein CASSGGLAGGTDTQYF. Combining the CDR3 with reference TRBV5-1 and TRBJ2-3 gives the whole variable domain KAGVTQTPRYLIKTRGQQVTLSCSPISGHRSVSWYQQTPGQGLQFLFEYFSETQRNKGNFPGRFSGRQFSNSRSEMNVSTLELGDSALYLCASSGGLAGGTDTQYFGPGTRLTVL.

CDR3 protein: CASSEGGGRGYTF. Here the CDR3 DNA reads TGTGCCAGCAGTGAAGGGGGGGGTCGAGGCTACACCTTC. The genes are TRBV6-5 and TRBJ1-2, with a possible D match to TRBD1 (6 bases). CDR3 length: 13 amino acids. The V end was cut by 5 bases, the J end by 8 bases, with 15 bases between. Germline CDR1 reads MNHEY; CDR2 reads SVGAGI.

CDR3 bases: TGTGCCAGCAGCTTGTATGGAGGGGAGACCCAGTACTTC. Its translation: CASSLYGGETQYF. This chain uses TRBV5-4 with TRBJ2-5; a possible D gene is TRBD2 (6 bases). This CDR3 has 13 residues. V shed 1 base and J shed 5 bases, with 9 bases lying between them. Germline V gene data show CDR1 as SGHNT and CDR2 as YYREEE (reference sequence). Complete variable domain (other parts from reference TRBV5-4 and TRBJ2-5): ETGVTQSPTHLIKTRGQQVTLRCSSQSGHNTVSWYQQALGQGPQFIFQYYREEENGRGNFPPRFSGLQFPNYSSELNVNALELDDSALYLCASSLYGGETQYFGPGTRLLVL.

The chain joins TRBV7-9 to TRBJ1-2, with a tentative D call TRBD1 (5 bases). The CDR3 consists of 14 residues. CDR1 is SEHNR and CDR2 is FQNEAQ in the germline V gene (reference sequence). V gave up 2 bases and J gave up 6 bases, with 13 bases separating them. CDR3 residues: CASSLNQGGNGYTF. The CDR3 DNA reads as TGTGCCAGCAGCTTAAATCAGGGAGGAAATGGCTACACCTTC.

The genes are TRBV5-1 and TRBJ1-1; D call uncertain. CDR1 and CDR2 (germline): SGHRS, YFSETQ. This CDR3 has 15 residues. V lost 0 bases, J lost 0 bases, and 9 bases lay in between. CDR3 bases: TGCGCCAGCAGCTTGGTAGGCGGCGTGAACACTGAAGCTTTCTTT. It is translated as CASSLVGGVNTEAFF.

The rearrangement joins TRBV9 to TRBJ1-5, with TRBD1 matching 10 bases. The CDR3 has 15 residues. Trimming cost V 0 bases and J 7 bases; bases outside gene matches: 4. Germline V lookup: CDR1 SGDLS, CDR2 YYNGEE. CDR3 amino acids: CASSVGTGGKQPQHF. Here the CDR3 DNA reads TGTGCCAGCAGCGTAGGGACAGGGGGTAAACAGCCCCAGCATTTT.

The chain has TRBV5-1 and TRBJ1-1; 7 positions agree with TRBD1. The CDR3 is made up of 15 amino acids. Germline values: CDR1 SGHRS, CDR2 YFSETQ. Germline trimming cut 4 bases from V and 5 bases from J; bases unmatched to any gene: 11. CDR3 sequence: CASSTSTGPGTEAFF. The DNA of the CDR3 is TGCGCCAGCAGCACCTCGACAGGGCCAGGGACTGAAGCTTTCTTT.

This clone was recorded once. The junction does not match germline at one end; this may be a read error. This rearrangement joins TRBV19 to TRBJ1-2; possibly TRBD1 for D (6 bases). The CDR3 spans 13 residues. CDR1 and CDR2 (germline): LNHDA, SQIVND (reference sequence). The CDR3 nucleotides are TGTGCCAGTGGTATGCGGGGGCACTATGGCTACACCTTC. It codes for CASGMRGHYGYTF.